This TCR beta chain was sequenced in a study of cytomegalovirus exposure and HLA in healthy donors. PCR was performed using 60 Vbeta and 13 Jbeta primers. Per the original methods: The authors later counted around 80 million unique TCR beta chains, 9 million to 14 million of them shared. Using immunoSEQ multiplex PCR, the repertoire was profiled, and TCRdb retains in-frame clones only, with some absent. For V, J and clone size, that table is used; D and trimming come from the DNA. Altogether over 100,000 clones are present, about 76% being singletons, with the ten largest covering approximately 8.4%. Concerning this clone: Its cognate antigen is unknown.

Study-wide results and caveats: V- and J-gene trimming in TCR beta was tied to a missense DCLRE1C variant by an analysis performed later. Many donors shared some public TCRs, even though most TCR sequences were rare.

The CDR3 has 14 amino acids. V lost 6 bases and J 8 bases, leaving 16 bases between the germline ends. Germline CDR1 SNHLY, CDR2 FYNNEI. The receptor comes from a man in his forties or fifties in good health and CMV-seronegative. The J gene is TRBJ1-4, the V gene TRBV2; D perhaps matches TRBD1 (5 bases). Sequencing was performed on PBMCs. Here the CDR3 reads CASRQAGPIEKLFF. The DNA for the CDR3 is TGTGCCAGCAGACAGGCTGGGCCCATCGAAAAACTGTTTTTT.